Shown below are 8 T cell receptor beta chains from a single sample sequenced in a study of cytomegalovirus exposure and HLA in healthy donors. In the PCR, 60 Vbeta and 13 Jbeta primers were used. Clones were read by immunoSEQ multiplex PCR, and TCRdb kept only the in-frame ones, dropping some. The table includes about 150,000 clones, 60% to 85% detected once. The sequencing input was PBMCs. The receptors come from a man aged 35 to 55 in good health and CMV-seropositive.

The chain combines TRBV20-1 with TRBJ2-7; TRBD1 matches 9 bases. CDR3 length equals 11 residues. CDR1 and CDR2 from the germline V gene are DFQATT and SNEGSKA (reference sequence). This chain's CDR3 is CSGDRAHEQYF. CDR3 DNA: TGCAGCGGGGACAGGGCTCACGAGCAGTACTTC.

This clone was detected only once. The chain links TRBV7-8 to TRBJ1-2; D not certain. V lost 5 bases to trimming and J lost 4 bases, with 14 bases between them. The CDR3 is made up of 14 amino acids. The germline gives CDR1 SGHVS, CDR2 FQNEAQ. In DNA, the CDR3 is TGTGCCAGCAGCCCTTCCCAGGCCCTCTATGGCTACACCTTC. It yields the protein CASSPSQALYGYTF.

CDR3 loop: CASSQIDTQYF. The CDR3 DNA follows: TGTGCCAGCAGCCAGATAGATACGCAGTATTTT. The chain recombines TRBV13 with TRBJ2-3; D uncertain. V was cut by 5 bases and J by 5 bases, with 5 bases left in between. The germline V gene has CDR1 PRHDT and CDR2 FYEKMQ (reference sequence). This CDR3 spans 11 amino acids.

This chain links TRBV6-4 with TRBJ2-5; D may be TRBD1 (5 bases). This CDR3 is 11 amino acids long. The germline gives CDR1 MRHNA, CDR2 SNTAGT. Trimming removed 9 bases from V and 3 bases from J, with 8 bases in between. This chain's CDR3 is CASRTKETQYF. CDR3 coding DNA: TGTGCCAGTCGGACAAAAGAGACCCAGTACTTC.

V gene TRBV7-9 combines with J gene TRBJ2-5; D ambiguous. Per germline, CDR1 SEHNR and CDR2 FQNEAQ (reference sequence). V was trimmed by 2 bases and J by 7 bases, leaving 8 bases between them. This CDR3 comprises 12 residues. The CDR3 is CASSLPLGTQYF. The CDR3 bases are TGTGCCAGCAGCTTACCCCTAGGGACCCAGTACTTC.

The gene calls are TRBV2 and TRBJ2-5, with TRBD1 matching 7 bases. TRBJ2-7 matches the DNA end more closely, so the J call is doubtful. The germline gives CDR1 SNHLY, CDR2 FYNNEI. The CDR3 spans 12 residues. The CDR3 spells CASLQGTYEQYF. CDR3 in DNA: TGTGCCAGCCTACAGGGGACCTACGAGCAGTACTTC.

The chain couples TRBV19 to TRBJ1-2; the D gene is possibly TRBD1 (5 bases). The germline V and J ends were trimmed by 5 bases and 5 bases, with 21 bases remaining between them. Germline V gene data show CDR1 as LNHDA and CDR2 as SQIVND (reference sequence). This CDR3 spans 16 amino acids. The DNA for the CDR3 is TGTGCCAGTAGTCCGTCGAAGGTGGGGGGAACATATGGCTACACCTTC. This gives the protein CASSPSKVGGTYGYTF.

The rearrangement joins TRBV11-3 to TRBJ2-2; D may be TRBD1 (6 bases). Trimming shortened V by 1 base and J by 3 bases, and 9 bases separated the two germline ends. CDR3 length: 15 residues. Germline lookup yields CDR1 SGHNT and CDR2 YENEEA. The CDR3: CASSLGGRHTGELFF. In nucleotides, the CDR3 is TGTGCCAGCAGCTTAGGGGGGCGGCACACCGGGGAGCTGTTTTTT.